The clone carrying this TCR beta chain was recorded at least ten times. This sample was included in a study of low-dose radiotherapy and immunotherapy resistance in tumors. Study-wide background: The patients were given nivolumab 240 mg every two weeks and ipilimumab 1 mg/kg every six weeks, through an intravenous route. From cycle 1 day 1, patients took oral aspirin 300 mg every day for four cycles.

First-strand cDNA relied on TRAV- and TRBV-specific primers spanning alpha and beta chains. With a V-primer adapter and a constant-region primer, TCRs were amplified for roughly 20 PCR cycles. TCRdb called the reads again in MiXCR, with one record for every CDR3 protein. Of around 68,000 distinct CDR3 sequences listed, more than 20% are singletons. Specified time point: before trial treatment. The donors' regimen was nivolumab, ipilimumab, aspirin, low-dose cyclophosphamide and low-dose radiotherapy. The CDR3 contains 14 residues. V was cut by 0 bases and J by 3 bases, with 9 bases left in between. Per germline, CDR1 SGHDN and CDR2 FVKESK.

The sequenced sample was PBMCs, obtained before treatment. V usage is TRBV14 and J usage is TRBJ2-7; the D gene is possibly TRBD2 (5 bases). The sequence derives from a male donor with rectosigmoid adenocarcinoma. In nucleotides, the CDR3 is TGTGCCAGCAGCCAAGAGAGGGCCTACTACGAGCAGTACTTC. Protein product: CASSQERAYYEQYF.